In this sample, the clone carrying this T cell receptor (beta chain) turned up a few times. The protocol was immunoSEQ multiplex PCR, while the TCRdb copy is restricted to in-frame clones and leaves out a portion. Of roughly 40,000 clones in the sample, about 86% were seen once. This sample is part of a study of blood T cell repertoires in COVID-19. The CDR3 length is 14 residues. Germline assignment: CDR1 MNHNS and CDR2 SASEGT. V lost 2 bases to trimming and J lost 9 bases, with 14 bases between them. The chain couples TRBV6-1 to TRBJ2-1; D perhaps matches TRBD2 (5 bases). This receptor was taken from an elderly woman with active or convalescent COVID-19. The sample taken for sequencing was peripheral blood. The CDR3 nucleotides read TGTGCCAGCAGTGAACCGGTCCTAGCCAGTGAGCAGTTCTTC. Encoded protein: CASSEPVLASEQFF.